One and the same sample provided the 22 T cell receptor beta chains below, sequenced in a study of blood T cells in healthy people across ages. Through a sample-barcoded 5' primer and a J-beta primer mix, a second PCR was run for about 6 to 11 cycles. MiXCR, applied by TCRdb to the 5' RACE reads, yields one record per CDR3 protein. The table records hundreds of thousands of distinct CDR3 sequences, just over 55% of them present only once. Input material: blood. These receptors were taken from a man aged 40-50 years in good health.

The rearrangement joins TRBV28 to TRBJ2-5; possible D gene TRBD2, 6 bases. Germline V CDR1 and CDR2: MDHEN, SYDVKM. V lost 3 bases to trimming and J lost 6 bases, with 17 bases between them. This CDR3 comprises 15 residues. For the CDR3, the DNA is TGTGCCAGCAGTTTGCTTCGGTCGGGGGTAAAGACCCAGTACTTC. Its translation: CASSLLRSGVKTQYF.

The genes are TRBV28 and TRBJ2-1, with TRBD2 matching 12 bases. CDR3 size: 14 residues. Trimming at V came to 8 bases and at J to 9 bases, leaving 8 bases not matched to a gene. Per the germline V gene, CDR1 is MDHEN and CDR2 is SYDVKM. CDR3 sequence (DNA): TGTGCCAGCTATGCTAGCGGGGGGGTTCGTGAGCAGTTCTTC. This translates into CASYASGGVREQFF.

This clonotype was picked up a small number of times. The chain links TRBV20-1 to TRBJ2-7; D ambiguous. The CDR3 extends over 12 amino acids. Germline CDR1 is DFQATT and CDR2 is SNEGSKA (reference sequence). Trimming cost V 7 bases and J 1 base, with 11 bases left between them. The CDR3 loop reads CSGMFGSYEQYF. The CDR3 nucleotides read TGCAGTGGTATGTTTGGATCCTACGAGCAGTACTTC.

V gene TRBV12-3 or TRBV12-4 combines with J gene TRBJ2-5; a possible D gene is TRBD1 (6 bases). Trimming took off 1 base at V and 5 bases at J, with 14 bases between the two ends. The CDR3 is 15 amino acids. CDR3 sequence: CASSLGTVSHETQYF. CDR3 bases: TGTGCCAGCAGTTTAGGGACAGTATCCCATGAGACCCAGTACTTC.

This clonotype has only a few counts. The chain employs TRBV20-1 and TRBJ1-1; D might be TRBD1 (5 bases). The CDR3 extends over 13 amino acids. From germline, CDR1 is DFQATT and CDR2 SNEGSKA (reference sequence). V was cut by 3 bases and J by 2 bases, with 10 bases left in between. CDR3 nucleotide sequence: TGCAGTGCTAGTTGGCAGGGCAACACTGAAGCTTTCTTT. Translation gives CSASWQGNTEAFF.

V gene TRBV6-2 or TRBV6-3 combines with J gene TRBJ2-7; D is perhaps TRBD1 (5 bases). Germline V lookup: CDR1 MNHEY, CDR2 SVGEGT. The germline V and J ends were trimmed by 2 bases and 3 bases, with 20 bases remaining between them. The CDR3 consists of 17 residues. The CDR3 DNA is TGTGCCAGCAGTTACCGGACACTGGCCAGCCCCTACTACGAGCAGTACTTC. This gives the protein CASSYRTLASPYYEQYF.

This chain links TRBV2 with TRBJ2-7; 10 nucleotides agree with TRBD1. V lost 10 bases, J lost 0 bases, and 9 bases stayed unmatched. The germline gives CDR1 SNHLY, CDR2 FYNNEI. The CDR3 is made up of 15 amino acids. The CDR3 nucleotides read TGTGCCATTACCGGGACAGGGGACCTCTCCTACGAGCAGTACTTC. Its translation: CAITGTGDLSYEQYF.

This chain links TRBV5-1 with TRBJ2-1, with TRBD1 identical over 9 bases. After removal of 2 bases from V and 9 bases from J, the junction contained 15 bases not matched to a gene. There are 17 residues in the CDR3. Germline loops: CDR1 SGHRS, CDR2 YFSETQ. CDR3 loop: CASSLGQGTGRAGEQFF. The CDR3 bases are TGCGCCAGCAGCTTAGGACAAGGGACAGGGAGGGCGGGTGAGCAGTTCTTC.

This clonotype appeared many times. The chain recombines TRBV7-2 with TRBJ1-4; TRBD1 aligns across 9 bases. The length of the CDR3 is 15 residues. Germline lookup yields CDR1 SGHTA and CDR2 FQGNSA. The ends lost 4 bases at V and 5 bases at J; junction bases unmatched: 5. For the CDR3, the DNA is TGTGCCAGCAGCTCCGGCGGACAGGGGAATGAAAAACTGTTTTTT. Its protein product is CASSSGGQGNEKLFF. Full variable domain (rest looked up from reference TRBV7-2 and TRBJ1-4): GAGVSQSPSNKVTEKGKDVELRCDPISGHTALYWYRQSLGQGLEFLIYFQGNSAPDKSGLPSDRFSAERTGGSVSTLTIQRTQQEDSAVYLCASSSGGQGNEKLFFGSGTQLSVL.

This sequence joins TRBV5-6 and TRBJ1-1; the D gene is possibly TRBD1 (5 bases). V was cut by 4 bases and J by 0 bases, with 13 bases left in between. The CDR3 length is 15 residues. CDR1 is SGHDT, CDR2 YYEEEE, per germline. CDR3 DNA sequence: TGTGCCAGCAGCGGAGACAGATCAATGAACACTGAAGCTTTCTTT. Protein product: CASSGDRSMNTEAFF. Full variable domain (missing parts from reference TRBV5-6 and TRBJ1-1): DAGVTQSPTHLIKTRGQQVTLRCSPKSGHDTVSWYQQALGQGPQFIFQYYEEEERQRGNFPDRFSGHQFPNYSSELNVNALLLGDSALYLCASSGDRSMNTEAFFGQGTRLTVV.

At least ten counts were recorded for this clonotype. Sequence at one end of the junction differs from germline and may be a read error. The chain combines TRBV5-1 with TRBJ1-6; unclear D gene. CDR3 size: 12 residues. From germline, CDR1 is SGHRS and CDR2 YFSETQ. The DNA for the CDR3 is TGTGCCAGCAGCTTAGAGAATTCACCCCTCCACTTT. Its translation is CASSLENSPLHF.

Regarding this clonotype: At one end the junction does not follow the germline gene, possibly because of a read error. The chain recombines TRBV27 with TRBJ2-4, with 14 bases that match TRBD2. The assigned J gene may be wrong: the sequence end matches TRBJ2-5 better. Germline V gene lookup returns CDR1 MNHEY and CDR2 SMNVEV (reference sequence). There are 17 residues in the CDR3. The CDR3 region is CAGSPTSGGESWKTQYF. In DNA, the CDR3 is TGTGCCGGCAGCCCGACTAGCGGGGGGGAGAGTTGGAAGACCCAGTACTTC.

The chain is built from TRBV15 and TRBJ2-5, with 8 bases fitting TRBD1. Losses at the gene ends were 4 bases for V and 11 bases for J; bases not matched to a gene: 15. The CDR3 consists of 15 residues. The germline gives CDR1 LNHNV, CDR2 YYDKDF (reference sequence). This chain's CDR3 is CATSTGGTGVNEQYF. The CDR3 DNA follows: TGTGCCACCAGCACAGGCGGGACAGGAGTCAATGAGCAGTACTTC.

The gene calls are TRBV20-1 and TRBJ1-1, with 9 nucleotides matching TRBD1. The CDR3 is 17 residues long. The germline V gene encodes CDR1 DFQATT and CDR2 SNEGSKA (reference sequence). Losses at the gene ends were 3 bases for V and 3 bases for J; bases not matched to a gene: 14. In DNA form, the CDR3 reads TGCAGTGCTAGGGTACAGGGGGCGCAAGGGTTGTACACTGAAGCTTTCTTT. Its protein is CSARVQGAQGLYTEAFF.

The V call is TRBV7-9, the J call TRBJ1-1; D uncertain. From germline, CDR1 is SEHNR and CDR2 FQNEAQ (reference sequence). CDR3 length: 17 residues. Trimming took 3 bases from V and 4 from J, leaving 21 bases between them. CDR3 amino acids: CASSFFALGSLSTEAFF. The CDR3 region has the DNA TGTGCCAGCAGCTTTTTCGCGTTGGGCAGCTTGAGCACTGAAGCTTTCTTT.

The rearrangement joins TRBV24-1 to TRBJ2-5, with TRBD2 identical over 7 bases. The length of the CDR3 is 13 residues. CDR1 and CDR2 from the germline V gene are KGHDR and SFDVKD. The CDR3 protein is CASRRAGEETQYF. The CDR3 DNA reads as TGTGCGAGTAGACGGGCGGGAGAAGAGACCCAGTACTTC.

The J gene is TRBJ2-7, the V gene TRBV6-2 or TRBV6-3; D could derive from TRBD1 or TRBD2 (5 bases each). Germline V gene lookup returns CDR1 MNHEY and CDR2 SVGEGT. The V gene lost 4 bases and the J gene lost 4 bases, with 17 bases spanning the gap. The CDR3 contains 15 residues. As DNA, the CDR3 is TGTGCCAGCAGTTTACCGGGACGGGGAATATACGAGCAGTACTTC. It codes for CASSLPGRGIYEQYF.

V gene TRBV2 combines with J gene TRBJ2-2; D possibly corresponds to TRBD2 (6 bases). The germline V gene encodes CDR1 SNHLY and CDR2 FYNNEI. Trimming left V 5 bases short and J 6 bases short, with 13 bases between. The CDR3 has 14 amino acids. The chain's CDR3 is CASSWDSRAGELFF. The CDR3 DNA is TGTGCCAGCAGTTGGGACTCCCGGGCCGGGGAGCTGTTTTTT.

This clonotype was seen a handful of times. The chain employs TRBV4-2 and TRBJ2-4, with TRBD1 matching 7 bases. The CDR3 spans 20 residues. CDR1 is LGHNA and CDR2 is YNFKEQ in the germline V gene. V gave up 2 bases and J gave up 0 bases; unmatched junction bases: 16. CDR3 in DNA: TGTGCCAGCAGCCAACCAGGAATGACAGGGATGGAACTAGCCAAAAACATTCAGTACTTC. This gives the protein CASSQPGMTGMELAKNIQYF.

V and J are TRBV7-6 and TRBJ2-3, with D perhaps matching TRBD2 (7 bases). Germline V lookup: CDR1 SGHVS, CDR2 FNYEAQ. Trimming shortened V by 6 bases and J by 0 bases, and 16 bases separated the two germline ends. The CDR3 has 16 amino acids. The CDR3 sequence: CASSPEGGLSTDTQYF. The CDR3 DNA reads TGTGCCAGCAGTCCAGAGGGGGGGCTGAGCACAGATACGCAGTATTTT.

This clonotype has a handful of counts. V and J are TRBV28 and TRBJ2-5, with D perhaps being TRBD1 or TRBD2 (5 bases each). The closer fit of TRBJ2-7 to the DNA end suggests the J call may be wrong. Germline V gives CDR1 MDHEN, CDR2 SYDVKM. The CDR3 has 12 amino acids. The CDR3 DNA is TGTGCCAGCAGTGGGACCTACTACGAGCAGTACTTC. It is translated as CASSGTYYEQYF.

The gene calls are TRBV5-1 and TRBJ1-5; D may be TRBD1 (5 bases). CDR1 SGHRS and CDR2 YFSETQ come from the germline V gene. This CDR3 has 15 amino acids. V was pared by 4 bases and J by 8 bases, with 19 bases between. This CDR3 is CASSIFGGSWEPQHF. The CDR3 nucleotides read TGCGCCAGCAGCATTTTCGGGGGTTCTTGGGAGCCCCAGCATTTT.